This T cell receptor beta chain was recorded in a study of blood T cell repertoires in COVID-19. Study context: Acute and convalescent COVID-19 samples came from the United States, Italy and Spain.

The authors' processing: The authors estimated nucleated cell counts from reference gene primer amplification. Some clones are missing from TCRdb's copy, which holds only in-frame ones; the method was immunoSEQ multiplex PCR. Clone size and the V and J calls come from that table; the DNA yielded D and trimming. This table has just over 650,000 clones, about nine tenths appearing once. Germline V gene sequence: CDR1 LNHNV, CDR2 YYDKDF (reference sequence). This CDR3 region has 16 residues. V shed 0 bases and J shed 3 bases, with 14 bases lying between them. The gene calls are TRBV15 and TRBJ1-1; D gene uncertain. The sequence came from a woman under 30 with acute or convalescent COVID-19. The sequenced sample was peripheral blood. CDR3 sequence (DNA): TGTGCCACCAGCAGAGATCGCAGGTTATCGTACACTGAAGCTTTCTTT. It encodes CATSRDRRLSYTEAFF.